This T cell receptor (beta chain) is from a study of tissue T cells after allogeneic stem cell transplantation. In the case of this clone: The antigen is undetermined.

Method: immunoSEQ multiplex PCR; TCRdb's copy keeps in-frame clones and lacks some. The repertoire has roughly 25,000 clones, less than 85% of them found once; the top ten carry approximately 8%. Findings and limits, study-wide: Motif-based clustering found tissue-specific repertoire signatures shared across patients, though few clones were shared. TCR repertoires tracked anatomic similarity, regardless of disease or transplant status.

The CDR3 is 15 residues long. Germline V gives CDR1 MNHEY, CDR2 SMNVEV (reference sequence). V lost 4 bases, J lost 3 bases, and 12 bases lay in between. The sample in question was tissue from the ileum, obtained at autopsy. This TCR derives from a female donor older than 55 with lung cancer. V is TRBV27 and J is TRBJ2-2; tentatively, D is TRBD1 or TRBD2 (5 bases each). The CDR3 region has the DNA TGTGCCAGCAGTTCGGGACGGCGGGACACCGGGGAGCTGTTTTTT. This codes for CASSSGRRDTGELFF.